The clone carrying this T cell receptor beta chain was counted ten times or more. With a duration under 2 months, the hyperthyroidism was newly diagnosed in patients aged 18 to 65. The PBMCs were taken from over 9.5 ml of fresh peripheral blood. The sample belongs to a study of T cells in Graves' hyperthyroidism and ophthalmopathy. Germline V gene lookup returns CDR1 SGHAT and CDR2 FQNNGV. V was pared by 0 bases and J by 9 bases, with 6 bases between. The CDR3 consists of 12 residues. Amplification targeted TCR beta CDR3 regions from RNA transcripts. An initial round of RT-PCR targeting the TCR CDR3 relied on the HTBI primer set. TCRdb called the multiplex PCR reads again in MiXCR, with one record for every CDR3 protein. The sample lists around 300,000 distinct CDR3 sequences, around 15% occurring once.

The chain has TRBV11-2 and TRBJ2-1; D unclear. This clonotype originated in a woman between 45 and 65 years old with Graves' hyperthyroidism that later progressed to Graves' ophthalmopathy. The sequencing sample was made of blood. The CDR3: CASSLDSSEQFF. CDR3 sequence (DNA): TGTGCCAGCAGCTTAGATTCGAGTGAGCAGTTCTTC.